This T cell receptor beta chain was recovered during a study of T cell repertoires in cytomegalovirus infection. Overall study context: It was the public TCR beta signatures that indicated both CMV infection and matching HLA type.

Notes on the study in general: CMV carriers with the relevant HLA were identified by cumulative public TCR beta family frequency. Clonotype analysis showed dominance of the ex vivo response by HLA-C-restricted CMV-specific TCR beta clonotypes.

V lost 5 bases and J 5 bases, leaving 18 bases between the germline ends. The CDR3 runs to 15 residues. Germline V gene data show CDR1 as SGHTA and CDR2 as FQGNSA. TCRdb ran MiXCR on the reads and lists one entry per CDR3 protein. The sample gives 450,000 to 550,000 distinct CDR3 sequences, approximately 46% of which show up once; just under 45% is in the top ten. This clonotype came up many times. No antigen is known for it. The receptor's source is a human donor in good health (CMV status not recorded). Some clones in this sample may be carry-over from other donors' samples. The chain has TRBV7-2 and TRBJ2-5; D possibly uses TRBD1 or TRBD2 (5 bases each). Sequenced material: cultured PBMCs, taken from culture after CMV antigen stimulation. The CDR3 region is CASSPGNARAETQYF. Written as DNA, the CDR3 is TGTGCCAGCAGCCCGGGGAATGCCAGGGCGGAGACCCAGTACTTC.